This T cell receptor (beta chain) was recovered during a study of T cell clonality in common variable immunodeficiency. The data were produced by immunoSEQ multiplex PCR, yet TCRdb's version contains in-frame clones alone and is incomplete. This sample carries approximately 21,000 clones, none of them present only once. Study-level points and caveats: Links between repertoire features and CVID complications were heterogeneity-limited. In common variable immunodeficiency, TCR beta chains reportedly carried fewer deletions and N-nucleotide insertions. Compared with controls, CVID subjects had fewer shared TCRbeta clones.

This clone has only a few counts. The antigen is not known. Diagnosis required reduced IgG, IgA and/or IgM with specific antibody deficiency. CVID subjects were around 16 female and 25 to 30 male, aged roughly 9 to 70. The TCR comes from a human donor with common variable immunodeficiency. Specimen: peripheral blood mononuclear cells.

The covered CDR3 bases are TGTGCCAGTACCCCTCGAGGGTTAGTTATTGAG. It is translated as CASTPRGLVIE. The entire CDR3 protein is CASTPRGLVIEQFF. The J gene is TRBJ2-1, the V gene TRBV19; D is perhaps TRBD2 (5 bases). The read halts 3 residues ahead of the CDR3 end, with the missing end drawn from the germline J gene. Trimming left V 7 bases short and J 9 bases short, with 19 bases between. Looked up from germline, CDR1 is LNHDA and CDR2 is SQIVND (reference sequence). The CDR3 spans 14 residues.